This T cell receptor (beta chain) was sequenced during a study of tumor and adjacent non-tumor tissue in lung cancer. In the study overall: Around 4.2 million productive TCRbeta reads were obtained per sample on average. Points from the study as a whole: Shorter survival was associated with higher TCR diversity in tumors. Significantly higher TCR diversity was found in tumor than normal lung.

This sample's RNA came from whole unsorted tissue. Three rounds of nested PCR, following a modified ARM-PCR protocol, produced the TCRbeta library. TCRdb re-called the multiplex PCR reads with MiXCR, one entry per CDR3 protein. The sample contains approximately 120,000 distinct CDR3 sequences, 75% of which appear only once. This clonotype was counted between two and nine times. Its antigen remains unidentified. The CDR3 carries no conserved terminal phenylalanine or tryptophan, so it likely arises from a read error. The CDR3 covers 16 residues. The germline V gene has CDR1 DFQATT and CDR2 SNEGSKA (reference sequence). V gave up 4 bases and J gave up 3 bases; unmatched junction bases: 8.

The sequencing sample was made of lung tumor tissue. V gene TRBV20-1 combines with J gene TRBJ2-3; 12 positions agree with TRBD2. The TCR was taken from an older woman with non-small cell lung cancer. The CDR3 DNA is TGCAGTGCTAACCCTAGCGGGGGGGCCTGGACAGATACGCAGTATCTT. It yields the protein CSANPSGGAWTDTQYL.